The entry that follows covers one TCR beta chain sequence. This sample is drawn from a study of T cells in tumors after PD-1 blockade. TCRdb's copy holds only in-frame clones and misses some; the assay was immunoSEQ multiplex PCR. The profile shows 30,000 to 35,000 clones, roughly four fifths of them singletons. This CDR3 has 10 amino acids. Germline assignment: CDR1 SEHNR and CDR2 FQNEAQ (reference sequence). Trimming stripped 3 bases from V and 8 bases from J, with 4 bases between. The TCR sequence derives from a human donor with basal cell carcinoma. The sample here was PBMCs, taken after anti-PD-1 treatment. The V and J genes are TRBV7-9 and TRBJ1-2; no firm D call. The CDR3 DNA reads TGTGCCAGCAGCTTCCCAGGCTACACCTTC. Residues: CASSFPGYTF.